This TCR beta chain was sequenced in a study of blood T cell repertoires in COVID-19. This clone was detected once. J lost 7 bases, V lost 0 bases, and 3 bases had no gene match. The CDR3 loop spans 13 amino acids. The germline gives CDR1 GTSNPN, CDR2 SVGIG (reference sequence). The table came from immunoSEQ multiplex PCR; TCRdb's copy has only in-frame clones and leaves some out. This sample has 120,000 to 150,000 clones, with roughly 85% found just once. The chain uses TRBV30 and TRBJ1-5; 7 positions match TRBD1. This sequence was found in a human donor with acute or convalescent COVID-19. The donor label of this sample is uncertain. Sequencing used peripheral blood. The CDR3 nucleotides read TGTGCCTGGAGTGTACAGGGGTTCCAGCCCCAGCATTTT. This sequence encodes CAWSVQGFQPQHF.